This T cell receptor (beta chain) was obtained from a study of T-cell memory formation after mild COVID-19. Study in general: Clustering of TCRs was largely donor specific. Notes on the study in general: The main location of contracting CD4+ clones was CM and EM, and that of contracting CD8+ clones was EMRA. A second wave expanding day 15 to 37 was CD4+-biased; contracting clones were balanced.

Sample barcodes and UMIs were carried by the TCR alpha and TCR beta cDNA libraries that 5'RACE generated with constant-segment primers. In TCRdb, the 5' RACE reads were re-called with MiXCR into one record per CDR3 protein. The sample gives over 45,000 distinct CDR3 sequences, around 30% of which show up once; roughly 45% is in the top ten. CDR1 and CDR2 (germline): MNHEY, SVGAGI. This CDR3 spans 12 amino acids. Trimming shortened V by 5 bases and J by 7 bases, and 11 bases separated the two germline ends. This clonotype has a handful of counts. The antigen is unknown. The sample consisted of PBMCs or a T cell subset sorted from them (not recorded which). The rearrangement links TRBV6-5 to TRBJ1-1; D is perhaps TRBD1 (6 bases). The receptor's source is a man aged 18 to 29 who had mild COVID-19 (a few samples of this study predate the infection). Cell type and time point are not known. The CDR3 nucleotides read TGTGCCAGCAGTAGAGGGGGGAATGAAGCTTTCTTT. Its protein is CASSRGGNEAFF.